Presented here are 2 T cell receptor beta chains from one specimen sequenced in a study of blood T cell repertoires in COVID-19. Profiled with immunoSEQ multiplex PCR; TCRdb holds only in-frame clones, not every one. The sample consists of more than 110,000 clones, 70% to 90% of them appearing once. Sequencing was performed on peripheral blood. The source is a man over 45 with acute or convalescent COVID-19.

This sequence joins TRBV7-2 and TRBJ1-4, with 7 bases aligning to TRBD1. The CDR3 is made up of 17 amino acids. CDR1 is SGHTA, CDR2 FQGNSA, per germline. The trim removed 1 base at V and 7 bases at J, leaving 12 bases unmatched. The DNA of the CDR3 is TGTGCCAGCAGCTTAGTAGGTCCCGGACAGGTCGGTGAAAAACTGTTTTTT. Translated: CASSLVGPGQVGEKLFF. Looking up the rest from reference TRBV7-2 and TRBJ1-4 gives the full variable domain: GAGVSQSPSNKVTEKGKDVELRCDPISGHTALYWYRQSLGQGLEFLIYFQGNSAPDKSGLPSDRFSAERTGGSVSTLTIQRTQQEDSAVYLCASSLVGPGQVGEKLFFGSGTQLSVL.

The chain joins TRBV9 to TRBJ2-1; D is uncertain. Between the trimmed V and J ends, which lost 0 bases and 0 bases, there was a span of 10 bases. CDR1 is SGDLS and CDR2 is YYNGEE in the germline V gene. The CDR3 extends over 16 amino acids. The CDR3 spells CASSVVSRSSYNEQFF. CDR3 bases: TGTGCCAGCAGCGTAGTCTCGCGGAGCTCCTACAATGAGCAGTTCTTC.